The TCR beta chain described here comes from a study of T cells in Graves' hyperthyroidism and ophthalmopathy. Broader study findings: Clonotypes that were expanded in thyroid above 0.001 mostly appeared in blood too.

About this clonotype: Its antigen is as yet unknown. Possible read error: a much larger clone is one base away.

V lost 0 bases and J 1 base, leaving 9 bases between the germline ends. The CDR3 is 15 amino acids. Germline CDR1 is LNHNV and CDR2 is YYDKDF (reference sequence). Exclusion of patients followed from uncontrolled infection, other autoimmune disease, pregnancy or lactation. From RNA transcripts, TCR beta CDR3 regions were amplified. In the first-round RT-PCR of the TCR CDR3, the HTBI primer set was used. From the multiplex PCR reads, TCRdb called clonotypes with MiXCR, one entry per CDR3 protein. Of about 640,000 distinct CDR3 sequences listed, just under 45% were seen once; the top ten hold less than 9%.

The source material was peripheral blood or thyroid tissue (not recorded which). The sequence was collected from an adult man with Graves' disease, either hyperthyroidism or ophthalmopathy (not recorded which). The chain employs TRBV15 and TRBJ1-1; no firm D call. The CDR3 nucleotides are TGTGCCACCAGCAGAGATGTTAGTCGGAACACTGAAGCTTTCTTT. Encoded protein: CATSRDVSRNTEAFF.